This is a list of T cell receptor beta chains from one sample in a study of PD-1 blockade in classical Hodgkin lymphoma. Generated by immunoSEQ multiplex PCR, the TCRdb table keeps only in-frame clones and is missing some. The table shows about 20,000 clones, with about 65% occurring only once. The sequencing used peripheral blood mononuclear cells (PBMCs), collected before the fourth cycle of nivolumab. These receptors were collected from a human donor with classical Hodgkin lymphoma. Both conserved end residues are trimmed from each CDR3. Each record gives: J gene, D gene, clone size, V gene, CDR3 protein. The D gene is left open where the match is weak. Rows give clone size only sometimes, using once, few, many, or a class for an expanded clone.

j_call: TRBJ2-1; d_call: TRBD2; clone_size: .; v_call: TRBV10-2; cdr3_aa: ASNGLAGVGEQF
j_call: TRBJ1-6; d_call: TRBD1; clone_size: few; v_call: TRBV19; cdr3_aa: ASSISGTGNSPLH
j_call: TRBJ2-5; d_call: .; clone_size: .; v_call: TRBV9; cdr3_aa: ASSVGGRQETQY
j_call: TRBJ2-7; d_call: .; clone_size: .; v_call: TRBV28; cdr3_aa: ASSLVGPGSNEQY
j_call: TRBJ2-1; d_call: .; clone_size: .; v_call: TRBV11-2; cdr3_aa: ASTPNLSYNEQF
j_call: TRBJ2-5; d_call: TRBD2; clone_size: .; v_call: TRBV5-4; cdr3_aa: ASSHSGAGKETQY
j_call: TRBJ2-7; d_call: TRBD1; clone_size: medium-sized; v_call: TRBV4-1; cdr3_aa: ASSQEGTGTYEQY
j_call: TRBJ2-5; d_call: .; clone_size: few; v_call: TRBV27; cdr3_aa: ASSFESGRETQY
j_call: TRBJ2-7; d_call: TRBD1; clone_size: .; v_call: TRBV4-1; cdr3_aa: ASSQGQGRIDEQY
j_call: TRBJ2-3; d_call: .; clone_size: medium-sized; v_call: TRBV28; cdr3_aa: ASSLLDGSTDTQY
j_call: TRBJ1-2; d_call: .; clone_size: .; v_call: TRBV28; cdr3_aa: ASSFPPAGDYGYT
j_call: TRBJ2-5; d_call: .; clone_size: .; v_call: TRBV11-2; cdr3_aa: ASSLGSQETQY
j_call: TRBJ2-7; d_call: TRBD1; clone_size: few; v_call: TRBV4-1; cdr3_aa: ASSRGQGRGGEQY
j_call: TRBJ2-7; d_call: TRBD2; clone_size: few; v_call: TRBV19; cdr3_aa: ASSSGGSYEQY
j_call: TRBJ1-2; d_call: .; clone_size: .; v_call: TRBV6-1; cdr3_aa: ASSESSSFGYT
j_call: TRBJ2-3; d_call: .; clone_size: .; v_call: TRBV5-4; cdr3_aa: ASSAGGYTQY
j_call: TRBJ2-7; d_call: TRBD1; clone_size: .; v_call: TRBV4-1; cdr3_aa: ASSREQGRGGEQY
j_call: TRBJ2-3; d_call: TRBD2; clone_size: .; v_call: TRBV5-4; cdr3_aa: ASSPSSGGHGTQY
j_call: TRBJ1-1; d_call: TRBD1; clone_size: .; v_call: TRBV10-3; cdr3_aa: AISDRGGTEAF
j_call: TRBJ1-1; d_call: .; clone_size: few; v_call: TRBV5-6; cdr3_aa: ASSLISRTEAF
j_call: TRBJ2-5; d_call: TRBD1; clone_size: .; v_call: TRBV28; cdr3_aa: ASSFIWTGDQETQY
j_call: TRBJ1-2; d_call: .; clone_size: .; v_call: TRBV11-2; cdr3_aa: ASSPTGALYGYT
j_call: TRBJ2-1; d_call: TRBD2; clone_size: .; v_call: TRBV4-2; cdr3_aa: ASSQAQREGLNEQF
j_call: TRBJ2-1; d_call: TRBD2; clone_size: once; v_call: TRBV14; cdr3_aa: ASSHLTSAYNEQF
j_call: TRBJ1-1; d_call: TRBD1; clone_size: .; v_call: TRBV7-9; cdr3_aa: ASSTDRASEAF
j_call: TRBJ2-3; d_call: TRBD2; clone_size: .; v_call: TRBV11-2; cdr3_aa: ASSQESSSGTPDTQY
j_call: TRBJ1-4; d_call: .; clone_size: .; v_call: TRBV5-3; cdr3_aa: ARSLISATNEKLF
j_call: TRBJ1-1; d_call: .; clone_size: .; v_call: TRBV7-9; cdr3_aa: ASSLLNTEAF
j_call: TRBJ2-7; d_call: .; clone_size: .; v_call: TRBV11-2; cdr3_aa: ASSRLPGTNFYEQY